This TCR beta chain originates from a study of T cells after yellow fever vaccination. Study-level findings and limits: Abundant clonotypes from the bulk population could contaminate FACS-sorted repertoires.

In regard to this clonotype: The antigen remains undetermined.

A single record per CDR3 protein comes from TCRdb applying MiXCR to the 5' RACE reads. The table includes 450,000 to 550,000 distinct CDR3 sequences, about 19% detected once. Per the germline V gene, CDR1 is SGHTA and CDR2 is FQGTGA. This CDR3 spans 15 amino acids. V was cut by 4 bases and J by 0 bases, with 11 bases left in between. The TCR originated in a man under 40 who received the YFV17D yellow fever vaccine. This chain links TRBV7-3 with TRBJ2-3; D ambiguous. The starting material was PBMCs, obtained 15 days after the yellow fever booster vaccination. CDR3 in DNA: TGTGCCAGCAGCTCGGGCCCTACGAGCACAGATACGCAGTATTTT. Encoded protein: CASSSGPTSTDTQYF. The full variable domain, completed using reference TRBV7-3 and TRBJ2-3, is GAGVSQTPSNKVTEKGKYVELRCDPISGHTALYWYRQSLGQGPEFLIYFQGTGAADDSGLPNDRFFAVRPEGSVSTLKIQRTERGDSAVYLCASSSGPTSTDTQYFGPGTRLTVL.